These 6 T cell receptor beta chains originate from one sample sequenced in a study of blood T cell repertoires in COVID-19. The table came from immunoSEQ multiplex PCR; TCRdb's copy has only in-frame clones and leaves some out. The sample shows tens of thousands of clones, 86% of them seen only once. The sequenced sample consisted of peripheral blood. Receptor source: a woman at least 80 years old with acute or convalescent COVID-19.

The chain is built from TRBV2 and TRBJ1-1; 8 bases align to TRBD1. Unmatched junction bases numbered 5, after V lost 6 bases and J lost 2 bases. The CDR3 runs to 14 residues. Germline-derived CDR1 and CDR2 are SNHLY and FYNNEI. DNA of the CDR3: TGTGCCAGCAGGTTGGGACAGGTAAACACTGAAGCTTTCTTT. It translates to CASRLGQVNTEAFF.

The DNA of the CDR3 is TGTGCCAGCAGCTTGTACAGGGGTAACACCGGGGAGCTGTTTTTT. Protein product: CASSLYRGNTGELFF. This sequence joins TRBV5-4 and TRBJ2-2; 7 bases line up with TRBD1. Germline lookup yields CDR1 SGHNT and CDR2 YYREEE (reference sequence). This CDR3 has 15 amino acids. After removal of 1 base from V and 2 bases from J, the junction contained 2 bases not matched to a gene.

The chain recombines TRBV5-1 with TRBJ2-3; 7 nucleotides agree with TRBD1. This CDR3 region has 14 residues. Germline lookup yields CDR1 SGHRS and CDR2 YFSETQ. V gave up 5 bases and J gave up 6 bases; unmatched junction bases: 9. In DNA, the CDR3 is TGCGCCAGCAGTAATCGACAGGGTACGGATACGCAGTATTTT. Translated, it gives CASSNRQGTDTQYF.

This chain uses TRBV20-1 with TRBJ1-5, with D possibly being TRBD1 (6 bases). Germline-derived CDR1 and CDR2 are DFQATT and SNEGSKA (reference sequence). The CDR3 sequence is 16 residues long. Trimming shortened V by 3 bases and J by 0 bases, and 15 bases separated the two germline ends. For the CDR3, the DNA is TGCAGTGCTAGTCCCCAAGGGGGAAATAGCAATCAGCCCCAGCATTTT. As protein: CSASPQGGNSNQPQHF.

The chain employs TRBV19 and TRBJ1-1, with TRBD1 matching 7 bases. The trim removed 4 bases at V and 4 bases at J, leaving 21 bases unmatched. CDR3 length: 19 residues. Germline assignment: CDR1 LNHDA and CDR2 SQIVND (reference sequence). The CDR3 here is CASSTGGRQGWSRGTEAFF. The CDR3 DNA reads TGTGCCAGTAGTACAGGGGGTAGACAGGGATGGAGTCGGGGCACTGAAGCTTTCTTT. The whole variable domain, filled in from reference TRBV19 and TRBJ1-1, reads DGGITQSPKYLFRKEGQNVTLSCEQNLNHDAMYWYRQDPGQGLRLIYYSQIVNDFQKGDIAEGYSVSREKKESFPLTVTSAQKNPTAFYLCASSTGGRQGWSRGTEAFFGQGTRLTVV.

The rearrangement uses TRBV6-5 and TRBJ1-2; D uncertain. CDR1 MNHEY and CDR2 SVGAGI come from the germline V gene. This CDR3 comprises 12 residues. Trimming took off 10 bases at V and 5 bases at J, with 14 bases between the two ends. The CDR3 here is CATAVPIYGYTF. DNA for the CDR3: TGTGCCACCGCCGTTCCTATTTATGGCTACACCTTC.